The sequence of this T cell receptor (beta chain) was determined in a study of blood T cells in healthy people across ages (dated by TCRdb to 2014 to 2015). The study in broad terms: In model experiments, template switching captured about one uniquely barcoded TCR beta cDNA molecule for every two T cells. To avoid experimental bias, donors of different ages were randomly spread across the sequencing lanes. To track age-related changes in TCR beta repertoire diversity, the study relied on deep sequencing normalized with unique cDNA molecular identifiers. Using the same blood draw, the study looked at two additional independent replicas of 1 million unique cDNA reads for two donors, one aged 18 to 29 and the other aged 80 or older. Donors were grouped into four age groups: young (average 16 years), middle-aged (about 40), aged (around 60) and long-lived (less than 85).

Receptor amplification or capture employed 5' RACE. The instrument was an Illumina HiSeq 2500. A second 7 to 11 cycle PCR used a sample-barcoded 5' primer and a J-beta primer mix. Each TCR beta cDNA molecule received a unique molecular identifier from a template-switch 5' adaptor carrying 12 random nucleotides. At least 2.5 million CDR3-containing paired-end reads were obtained from each sample. The Mint cDNA synthesis kit, primed by a TRBC-specific oligonucleotide, was used to synthesize first-strand cDNA from all RNA. Following uracil-DNA glycosylase treatment, a first 18-cycle PCR with universal primers M1SS and BC2_uni_R was performed on all cDNA. Processing in the source paper ran as follows. For normalization, 1 million high-quality reads were randomly selected from each sample, with every read carrying a distinct molecular identifier. Instead of being binned into consensus sequences, reads with shared molecular identifiers were discarded. MiTCR, run with a Q25 quality threshold and the strictest error-elimination algorithm, handled CDR3 identification, clonotype clustering and error correction. A nonparametric unseen species model with Euler transformation was used to estimate a lower bound on total TCR beta diversity. Starting from the raw public reads, TCRdb applied fastp trimming at Q25, assembled clones with MiXCR and retained in-frame beta chains. Every CDR3 protein is listed once, alongside the most common genes and DNA of its rows. TCRdb assigned the V and J calls; the authors' analysis was not used. For this sample there are approximately 800,000 distinct CDR3 sequences; under 80% appear just once. Of the sample, 25% to 35% is held by the ten largest clones.

Donors were around 37 systemically healthy Caucasian individuals from Russia aged roughly 6 to 100 years. Each donor gave around 9.9 milliliters of peripheral blood, collected into EDTA-treated Vacutainer tubes. Ficoll-Paque density-gradient centrifugation was used to isolate PBMCs, with at least 7 million per sample. Total RNA, at least 5 micrograms per sample, was extracted from PBMCs with Trizol reagent. For every donor, flow cytometry on a PBMC aliquot measured the percentage of naive CD45RAhigh/CD27high T cells. Comments on this clonotype: What this receptor recognizes is not known. Base-call qualities are not available, and no considerably larger clone is one nucleotide away.

The CDR3 starts with the cysteine, ends with the phenylalanine, and has 16 residues. CDR3 DNA is the only sequence kept; it has 48 bases, read in frame from the first base. V has 4 bases trimmed and J has 0 bases trimmed; junction bases matching no gene number 8. From the germline V gene, CDR1 is SGHTA and CDR2 is FQGTGA. Overall study results and their limits: Compared with the aged group, the long-lived group had more naive CD4+ T cells, fewer expanded clones and increased TCR diversity, suggesting age selection. Total diversity estimates from one million sequenced T cells were considered lower bounds and underestimates. Because the CMV infection status of the donors was unknown, age-related changes in expanded clonotypes may potentially have been confounded. Observed TCR beta diversity per million T cells fell roughly linearly with age, and a significant reduction was already apparent by age around 40. Since profiling was done on bulk unsorted PBMCs, naive and antigen-experienced compartments could not be conclusively compared. A strong correlation was found between observed TCR beta diversity and the percentage of naive T cells measured by flow cytometry.

Material for sequencing was blood. The rearrangement combines TRBV7-3 with TRBJ2-5; TRBD2 agrees with 7 junctional bases. The source of this sequence is a man aged 30 to 39 in good health. The DNA sequence is TGTGCCAGCAGCTCCCGGGGAGGGAGTCACCAAGAGACCCAGTACTTC. Translated, this gives CASSSRGGSHQETQYF.